The 15 T cell receptor beta chains presented below share a single source sample, sequenced in a study of stem cell transplantation in POMP-related autoinflammatory disease. Method: immunoSEQ multiplex PCR; TCRdb's copy keeps in-frame clones and lacks some. The sample carries 5,000 or so clones, 80% to 95% recorded once. The specimen comprised CD8+ T cells from PBMCs, sampled after stem cell transplantation. The receptors here all came from a human patient with POMP-related autoinflammation and immune dysregulation (PRAID). These T cells may partly come from the graft donor.

V gene TRBV28 combines with J gene TRBJ2-7, with 12 bases fitting TRBD2. Germline V lookup: CDR1 MDHEN, CDR2 SYDVKM. V shed 4 bases and J 7 bases; nucleotides not matched to a gene: 5. This CDR3 has 14 amino acids. This CDR3 is CASSWASGRGEQYF. The CDR3 coding sequence is TGTGCCAGCAGTTGGGCTAGCGGGAGGGGGGAGCAGTACTTC. Variable domain in full (rest from reference TRBV28 and TRBJ2-7): DVKVTQSSRYLVKRTGEKVFLECVQDMDHENMFWYRQDPGLGLRLIYFSYDVKMKEKGDIPEGYSVSREKKERFSLILESASTNQTSMYLCASSWASGRGEQYFGPGTRLTVT.

This clone has only one observation. The chain joins TRBV19 to TRBJ1-1; perhaps TRBD1 as D (5 bases). The CDR3 covers 16 residues. Trimming took 5 bases from V and 0 from J, leaving 16 bases between them. Germline-derived CDR1 and CDR2 are LNHDA and SQIVND (reference sequence). This CDR3 is CASSFEVQALNTEAFF. The CDR3 nucleotides are TGTGCCAGTAGTTTTGAGGTACAGGCGTTGAACACTGAAGCTTTCTTT.

This chain joins TRBV27 and TRBJ2-7; 11 bases are a match to TRBD2. This CDR3 region has 15 residues. Germline V lookup: CDR1 MNHEY, CDR2 SMNVEV (reference sequence). With V trimmed by 8 bases and J by 1 base, 7 bases remained unmatched. Here the CDR3 reads CASGTGTSGSYEQYF. The DNA of the CDR3 is TGTGCCAGCGGGACCGGGACTAGCGGATCCTACGAGCAGTACTTC.

The chain carries TRBV10-3 and TRBJ2-3; no definite D call. The V and J ends lost 7 bases and 5 bases respectively, with 19 bases between them. Germline V gives CDR1 ENHRY, CDR2 SYGVKD. This CDR3 has 15 residues. CDR3 protein: CAIMLTLDGIDTQYF. The CDR3 DNA follows: TGTGCCATCATGCTCACACTTGACGGTATAGATACGCAGTATTTT.

The V gene is TRBV16, the J gene TRBJ2-1; a weak D match, TRBD2 (5 bases). The CDR3 consists of 14 residues. The ends were cut back, 4 bases at V and 4 bases at J, with 11 bases in the middle. The V gene's germline CDR1 is KGHSY and CDR2 FQNENV. The chain's CDR3 is CASSLVTGYNEQFF. In DNA form, the CDR3 reads TGTGCCAGCAGCCTCGTTACGGGGTACAATGAGCAGTTCTTC.

The rearrangement uses TRBV12-3 or TRBV12-4 and TRBJ2-3; no clear D gene. The CDR3 totals 13 residues. V dropped 2 bases and J dropped 1 base, with 4 bases sitting between them. CDR3 residues: CASSLKGTDTQYF. DNA of the CDR3: TGTGCCAGCAGTTTAAAAGGCACAGATACGCAGTATTTT.

V gene TRBV13 combines with J gene TRBJ1-4; 8 positions agree with TRBD1. This CDR3 region has 13 residues. From germline, CDR1 is PRHDT and CDR2 FYEKMQ (reference sequence). V gave up 6 bases and J gave up 7 bases; unmatched junction bases: 4. CDR3 loop: CASRGQGSEKLFF. CDR3 DNA: TGTGCCAGCAGAGGACAGGGAAGTGAAAAACTGTTTTTT.

V and J are TRBV12-3 or TRBV12-4 and TRBJ2-2; tentatively, D is TRBD2 (5 bases). The V end was cut by 6 bases, the J end by 7 bases, with 12 bases between. The CDR3 runs 13 residues. CDR3 nucleotide sequence: TGTGCCAGCAGCCCATTTGCGGGCGGGGAGCTGTTTTTT. It encodes CASSPFAGGELFF.

This chain uses TRBV5-4 with TRBJ1-1; a possible D gene is TRBD1 (5 bases). The CDR3 loop spans 13 amino acids. Germline-derived CDR1 and CDR2 are SGHNT and YYREEE (reference sequence). The V end was cut by 2 bases, the J end by 3 bases, with 8 bases between. CDR3 coding DNA: TGTGCCAGCAGCTTTGGGGGGGACACTGAAGCTTTCTTT. Translating gives CASSFGGDTEAFF.

This chain connects TRBV5-6 to TRBJ1-1; D is possibly TRBD1 (5 bases). The V and J ends lost 3 bases and 4 bases respectively, with 10 bases between them. Germline lookup yields CDR1 SGHDT and CDR2 YYEEEE. The CDR3 totals 13 residues. The CDR3 loop is CASSSWGGTEAFF. In DNA form, the CDR3 reads TGTGCCAGCAGCTCCTGGGGGGGCACTGAAGCTTTCTTT.

V and J are TRBV3-1 (or the pseudogene TRBV3-2) and TRBJ1-1; D is uncertain. This CDR3 is built from 16 residues. Trimming left V 5 bases short and J 4 bases short, with 20 bases between. Germline V gene lookup returns CDR1 LGHDT and CDR2 YNNKEL (reference sequence). CDR3 DNA sequence: TGTGCCAGCAGCATGGGAAATCCCATTTCAAGCACTGAAGCTTTCTTT. It yields the protein CASSMGNPISSTEAFF.

The rearrangement links TRBV5-8 to TRBJ2-1, with TRBD1 matching over 9 bases. CDR3 length: 13 residues. V lost 6 bases, J lost 8 bases, and 6 bases stayed unmatched. Germline-derived CDR1 and CDR2 are SGHTS and YDEGEE. CDR3 sequence: CASNNRGLDEQFF. The CDR3 DNA is TGTGCCAGCAACAACAGGGGGCTCGATGAGCAGTTCTTC.

The chain links TRBV7-9 to TRBJ2-5; tentatively, D is TRBD2 (6 bases). Per germline, CDR1 SEHNR and CDR2 FQNEAQ (reference sequence). The CDR3 is 16 residues long. V was trimmed by 5 bases and J by 4 bases, leaving 20 bases between them. The CDR3 DNA reads TGTGCCAGCAGCCCGCGAAGCGGGCACTTGGGAGAGACCCAGTACTTC. It translates to CASSPRSGHLGETQYF.

The chain uses TRBV12-3 or TRBV12-4 and TRBJ2-6, with a weak D call TRBD1 (6 bases). V lost 10 bases and J 7 bases, leaving 11 bases between the germline ends. The CDR3 is made up of 12 amino acids. CDR3 nucleotide sequence: TGTGCCATCGAGGGGACAGCCAACGTCCTGACTTTC. Translating gives CAIEGTANVLTF.

This chain connects TRBV5-1 to TRBJ1-6, with D hard to call. Looked up from germline, CDR1 is SGHRS and CDR2 is YFSETQ. The CDR3 has 13 residues. V was cut by 5 bases and J by 8 bases, with 11 bases left in between. The CDR3 DNA follows: TGCGCCAGCAGTGAAGACCTCGATTCACCCCTCCACTTT. Residues: CASSEDLDSPLHF.